What follows describes a single T cell receptor (beta chain). This clonotype was recorded at least ten times. This clone's antigen is unknown. Base qualities were left out, and no much larger clone turns up one base away. This specimen comes from a study of identical twins (dated by TCRdb to the mid-2010s). Looking at the study overall: TCR alpha and beta repertoires from monozygotic twins, unrelated adults of various ages and cord blood were deep-sequenced to test whether fetal clonotypes persist. To rule out contamination, the twin experiments were replicated at different times with different library preparation protocols.

Receptor libraries were prepared by 5' RACE. The instrument given in TCRdb is Illumina HiSeq 2000. Template switching added a universal primer binding site, and the final cDNA carried a unique molecular identifier that allowed TCR cDNA molecules to be counted accurately. Specific primers in the conserved constant-segment region were used to synthesize first-strand cDNA for the TCR alpha and beta chains. To control for contamination, every cDNA library was double barcoded, receiving both a SMART-Mk sample barcode and Illumina barcodes. TruSeq adapter sequences, together with Illumina sample barcodes, were added in two successive PCR steps. The TCR alpha and beta cDNA libraries were sequenced on the Illumina HiSeq platform using custom primers. On the study's bioinformatics: MiGEC was used to process raw reads and extract unique molecular identifiers, and MiXCR was used to find CDR3 positions. For each individual, recombination models were inferred using an EM algorithm with the repgenHMM and IGoR tools. Shared clonotype analysis was performed with the tcR package in R, normalizing sharing by the product of cloneset sizes. To study raw recombination free of thymic and clonal selection effects, out-of-frame nonproductive sequences were analyzed. TCRdb itself trimmed the public reads at Q25 with fastp, ran MiXCR and retained productive beta chains. Identical CDR3 proteins give one entry, which carries the most common genes and DNA. The authors' filters were not applied to this entry. The sample table contains just under 550,000 distinct CDR3 sequences; only one count was recorded for about 15% of them. The ten largest make up nearly 0.45% of the sample.

Measured from the cysteine to the phenylalanine, the CDR3 is 15 residues long. The entry retains the CDR3 DNA only, 45 bases that are in frame from base 1. CDR1 and CDR2 are drawn from the germline V gene (reference sequence): SEHNR, FQNEAQ. Trimming accounts for 4 bases at V and 1 base at J, while the number of junction bases matched to no gene is 3. Beyond this particular receptor, the publication reports: Abundant cord blood beta clonotypes had fewer insertions, young adult naive repertoires showed a similar but weaker trend, and memory repertoires showed no such trend. Because the same donors could not be followed over many years, the conclusions depended on cross-sectional statistical analysis. In monozygotic twins, recombination models systematically underestimated out-of-frame TCR alpha sharing, but the models matched the sharing seen between unrelated individuals. Compared with coincidental sharing between unrelated individuals, out-of-frame TCR alpha sequences shared between twins showed an excess of sequences with low generation probability. A weaker excess of twin sharing was found in beta out-of-frame sequences because the signal-to-noise ratio was lowered by fewer shared sequences. Zero-insertion analyses could be partly confounded by invariant T cells such as MAIT and iNKT, although diverse VJ usage argued against such confounding for most clonotypes.

Every donor was a healthy Caucasian. Three pairs of female monozygotic twins, all aged roughly 18 to 29 years, were included in the twin cohort. CD4+ and CD8+ T cell populations were isolated with positive isolation kits from Invitrogen. These data were also filed under a second study, of yellow fever vaccine responses in identical twins. Per the second study: According to the authors, in identical twins the way T cells responded to vaccination appeared partly convergent and partly personalized. In the study, vaccine-responding T cell clones were precisely tracked in identical twins.

Sequenced sample: CD4+ T cells sorted from blood. Here the chain combines TRBV7-9 and TRBJ2-1; 8 of the junction bases match TRBD2. The clonotype comes from a young woman in good health. This receptor has the CDR3 CASSSGLESYNEQFF. The DNA sequence is TGTGCCAGCAGCTCGGGACTAGAGTCCTACAATGAGCAGTTCTTC. Reference TRBV7-9 and TRBJ2-1 genes cover what lies past the CDR3, so the full variable domain is DTGVSQNPRHKITKRGQNVTFRCDPISEHNRLYWYRQTLGQGPEFLTYFQNEAQLEKSRLLSDRFSAERPKGSFSTLEIQRTEQGDSAMYLCASSSGLESYNEQFFGPGTRLTVL.